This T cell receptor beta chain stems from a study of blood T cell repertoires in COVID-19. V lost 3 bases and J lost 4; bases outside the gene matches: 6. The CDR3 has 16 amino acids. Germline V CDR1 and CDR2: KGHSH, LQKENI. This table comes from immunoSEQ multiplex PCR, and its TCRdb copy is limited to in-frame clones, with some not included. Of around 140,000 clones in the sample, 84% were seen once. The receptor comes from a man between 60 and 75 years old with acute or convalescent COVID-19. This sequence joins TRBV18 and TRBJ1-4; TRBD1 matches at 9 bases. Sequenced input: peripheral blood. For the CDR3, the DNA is TGTGCCAGCTCACCCAGACCGGGACAGGGTAATGAAAAACTGTTTTTT. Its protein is CASSPRPGQGNEKLFF.